Below are 9 T cell receptor beta chains sequenced from a single sample in a study of response to subunit inactivated influenza vaccine. MiXCR was run by TCRdb on the RT-PCR reads, yielding one entry per CDR3 protein. The sample has 300,000 to 350,000 distinct CDR3 sequences, approximately 20% seen once. Sequenced here: PBMCs from blood, sampled about 20 months after vaccination. All receptors come from a man aged 50 to 69 who received an inactivated influenza vaccine.

The chain employs TRBV7-2 and TRBJ1-2; the D is unclear. The V end lost 5 bases, the J end lost 1 base, and 14 bases lay between the germline ends. The CDR3 runs 15 residues. Per germline, CDR1 SGHTA and CDR2 FQGNSA. This CDR3 is CASSADGRLNYGYTF. The CDR3 DNA is TGTGCCAGCAGCGCGGACGGAAGACTTAACTATGGCTACACCTTC.

The rearrangement uses TRBV28 and TRBJ2-2; weak D call: TRBD1 (5 bases). Germline V gives CDR1 MDHEN, CDR2 SYDVKM. V was clipped by 3 bases and J by 7 bases, with 18 bases between them. The CDR3 is 16 amino acids. The CDR3 DNA reads as TGTGCCAGCAGTTTGCTGCCTTTCAGGGCGAACGGGGAGCTGTTTTTT. This codes for CASSLLPFRANGELFF.

This clonotype was seen repeatedly, ten times or more. V usage is TRBV6-5 and J usage is TRBJ1-6; the match to TRBD1 covers 8 bases. CDR1 and CDR2 (germline): MNHEY, SVGAGI. The CDR3 totals 12 residues. V trimming: 6 bases; J trimming: 16 bases; junction bases outside the gene matches: 8. CDR3 coding DNA: TGTGCCAGCAGCAATATCAGGGGGCGGCTCCACTTT. This encodes CASSNIRGRLHF.

This clonotype was picked up many times. The chain combines TRBV29-1 with TRBJ1-2; D perhaps matches TRBD1 (5 bases). The CDR3 is made up of 15 amino acids. CDR1 is SQVTM, CDR2 ANQGSEA, per germline. The germline V and J ends were trimmed by 2 bases and 6 bases, with 19 bases remaining between them. The CDR3 loop reads CSVERSGAGGHGYTF. In nucleotides, the CDR3 is TGCAGCGTTGAACGGTCTGGGGCAGGAGGTCATGGCTACACCTTC.

The chain combines TRBV24-1 with TRBJ1-5; a weak D match, TRBD1 (6 bases). The V gene lost 11 bases and the J gene lost 6 bases, with 13 bases spanning the gap. This CDR3 is 12 amino acids long. Germline loops: CDR1 KGHDR, CDR2 SFDVKD. The CDR3 reads CASQGPGQPQHF. CDR3 nucleotides: TGTGCCAGCCAGGGGCCGGGTCAGCCCCAGCATTTT.

The chain uses TRBV20-1 and TRBJ1-5, with D possibly being TRBD1 (6 bases). The CDR3 is made up of 14 amino acids. CDR1 DFQATT and CDR2 SNEGSKA come from the germline V gene (reference sequence). V was clipped by 5 bases and J by 3 bases, with 14 bases between them. In DNA, the CDR3 is TGCAGTGCTTCTAGTAGGGGGGACAATCAGCCCCAGCATTTT. It specifies CSASSRGDNQPQHF.

Many counts were recorded for this clonotype. The chain joins TRBV20-1 to TRBJ1-5; 7 bases map to TRBD1. Trimming took 4 bases from V and 6 from J; bases not matched to a gene: 12. This CDR3 region has 15 residues. Germline V gene lookup returns CDR1 DFQATT and CDR2 SNEGSKA (reference sequence). The CDR3 loop is CSATRQGFSFQPQHF. CDR3 sequence (DNA): TGCAGTGCTACCCGACAGGGCTTTTCCTTTCAGCCCCAGCATTTT.

This clonotype was counted a few times. The junction departs from germline at one end; a sequencing error may be responsible. V and J are TRBV12-3 or TRBV12-4 and TRBJ2-1, with 9 bases identical to TRBD2. CDR3 size: 13 residues. The CDR3 sequence: CASSIAGVGEQFF. In nucleotides, the CDR3 is TGTGCCAGCAGTATAGCGGGGGTAGGTGAGCAGTTCTTC.

V usage is TRBV4-3 and J usage is TRBJ2-2; D gene ambiguous. Trimming stripped 1 base from V and 2 bases from J, with 11 bases between. This CDR3 region has 16 residues. Per the germline V gene, CDR1 is LGHNA and CDR2 is YSLEER. The CDR3 nucleotides are TGCGCCAGCAGCCAAGGTGGCAGTCTAAACACCGGGGAGCTGTTTTTT. It yields the protein CASSQGGSLNTGELFF.